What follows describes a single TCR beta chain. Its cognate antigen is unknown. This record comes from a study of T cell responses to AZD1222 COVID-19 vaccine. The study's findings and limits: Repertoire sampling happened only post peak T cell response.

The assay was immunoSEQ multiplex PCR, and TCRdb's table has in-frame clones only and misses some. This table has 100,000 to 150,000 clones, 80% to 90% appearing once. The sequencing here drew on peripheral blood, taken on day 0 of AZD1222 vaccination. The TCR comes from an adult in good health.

CDR3 coding DNA: TGTGCCAGCAGCCCCCGGGGAGGGGGGGAGCTGTTTTTT. This translates into CASSPRGGGELFF. The chain recombines TRBV11-2 with TRBJ2-2; 7 bases are a match to TRBD2. The trim removed 5 bases at V and 8 bases at J, leaving 5 bases unmatched. The CDR3 spans 13 residues. Looked up from germline, CDR1 is SGHAT and CDR2 is FQNNGV.